The 23 T cell receptor beta chains reported below all come from one sample, sequenced in a study of cytomegalovirus exposure and HLA in healthy donors (dated by TCRdb to between 2016 and 2019). The library came from the immunoSEQ multiplex PCR assay. The multiplex PCR relied on a mix of 60 forward primers for TCR Vbeta segments and 13 reverse primers for TCR Jbeta segments. The clones in this table, taken by TCRdb from immuneACCESS, are in-frame only. Not every clone is retained; where verified, under half of the shortfall comes from an unresolved V gene, and the cause of the rest is unknown. The sample's clone listing holds about 55,000 clones. Around 9% of the sample is in the top ten clones. Sequencing was performed on PBMCs. These receptor sequences come from a man aged 45-65 years in good health and CMV-seropositive.

The gene calls are TRBV28 and TRBJ1-5; no reliable D call. Germline assignment: CDR1 MDHEN and CDR2 SYDVKM. The ends were cut back, 3 bases at V and 0 bases at J, with 9 bases in the middle. The CDR3 runs 15 residues. For the CDR3, the DNA is TGTGCCAGCAGTTTGAACAAATATAGCAATCAGCCCCAGCATTTT. Residues: CASSLNKYSNQPQHF.

This sequence joins TRBV30 and TRBJ2-1, with D possibly being TRBD2 (6 bases). This CDR3 is built from 11 residues. Germline lookup yields CDR1 GTSNPN and CDR2 SVGIG (reference sequence). V was pared by 0 bases and J by 15 bases, with 12 bases between. This CDR3 is CAWSVGGAGFF. CDR3 coding DNA: TGTGCCTGGAGTGTGGGCGGGGCGGGGTTCTTC.

V is TRBV2 and J is TRBJ1-2; 7 nucleotides agree with TRBD1. The V and J ends lost 10 bases and 1 base, in that order; junction bases with no gene match: 15. This CDR3 comprises 16 residues. CDR1 SNHLY and CDR2 FYNNEI come from the germline V gene. DNA for the CDR3: TGTGCCACCAACCTCAGGACAGGAGATTTTAACTATGGCTACACCTTC. It specifies CATNLRTGDFNYGYTF.

This sequence joins TRBV28 and TRBJ1-1; tentatively, D is TRBD1 (6 bases). This CDR3 contains 16 residues. V was cut by 7 bases and J by 0 bases, with 18 bases left in between. Germline-derived CDR1 and CDR2 are MDHEN and SYDVKM. The CDR3 DNA is TGTGCCAGCACCACTCCTGCAGGGGCCATGAACACTGAAGCTTTCTTT. Residues: CASTTPAGAMNTEAFF. The variable domain in full, with the rest retrieved from reference TRBV28 and TRBJ1-1, is DVKVTQSSRYLVKRTGEKVFLECVQDMDHENMFWYRQDPGLGLRLIYFSYDVKMKEKGDIPEGYSVSREKKERFSLILESASTNQTSMYLCASTTPAGAMNTEAFFGQGTRLTVV.

The chain is built from TRBV7-9 and TRBJ1-6; D is unclear. Germline CDR1 and CDR2: SEHNR and FQNEAQ (reference sequence). This CDR3 is built from 14 residues. V was pared by 2 bases and J by 7 bases, with 9 bases between. The CDR3 spells CASSLMEGNSPLHF. DNA for the CDR3: TGTGCCAGCAGCTTAATGGAGGGAAATTCACCCCTCCACTTT.

V usage is TRBV10-1 and J usage is TRBJ1-1; maybe TRBD1 (5 bases). Germline V lookup: CDR1 WNHNN, CDR2 SYGVQD (reference sequence). The CDR3 extends over 15 amino acids. The V end was cut by 10 bases, the J end by 0 bases, with 18 bases between. The CDR3 here is CANQGRTRLNTEAFF. CDR3 nucleotides: TGCGCCAACCAGGGACGGACTAGGCTGAACACTGAAGCTTTCTTT.

The rearrangement joins TRBV6-5 to TRBJ1-1; D is undetermined. Looked up from germline, CDR1 is MNHEY and CDR2 is SVGAGI. Trimming left V 0 bases short and J 1 base short, with 9 bases between. The CDR3 sequence is 15 residues long. CDR3 protein: CASSYSWQTNTEAFF. The CDR3 DNA is TGTGCCAGCAGTTACTCGTGGCAAACGAACACTGAAGCTTTCTTT.

The chain uses TRBV4-3 and TRBJ1-2, with TRBD1 matching 7 bases. J was trimmed by 2 bases and V by 4 bases; bases with no gene match: 4. There are 14 residues in the CDR3. The germline gives CDR1 LGHNA, CDR2 YSLEER. CDR3 in DNA: TGCGCCAGCAGCCTATCGACAGGGAACTATGGCTACACCTTC. It yields the protein CASSLSTGNYGYTF.

The chain couples TRBV28 to TRBJ1-2, with a tentative D call TRBD1 (5 bases). V shed 3 bases and J shed 2 bases, with 10 bases lying between them. Germline CDR1 reads MDHEN; CDR2 reads SYDVKM. CDR3 length: 14 residues. The DNA for the CDR3 is TGTGCCAGCAGTTTGTCGACAGAGAACTATGGCTACACCTTC. Residues: CASSLSTENYGYTF.

The V and J genes are TRBV6-6 and TRBJ1-1; D gene uncertain. The CDR3 covers 14 residues. Trimming left V 0 bases short and J 1 base short, with 6 bases between. Germline CDR1 and CDR2: MNHNY and SVGAGI (reference sequence). The CDR3 protein is CASSYSEGNTEAFF. CDR3 DNA sequence: TGTGCCAGCAGTTACTCGGAGGGGAACACTGAAGCTTTCTTT.

The chain recombines TRBV15 with TRBJ2-1; no reliable D call. This CDR3 has 15 residues. Trimming left V 1 base short and J 4 bases short, with 11 bases between. CDR1 and CDR2 (germline): LNHNV, YYDKDF (reference sequence). The CDR3: CATSRGRTGYNEQFF. DNA of the CDR3: TGTGCCACCAGCAGAGGGAGAACTGGGTACAATGAGCAGTTCTTC.

The chain links TRBV9 to TRBJ1-3; TRBD1 is a possible D gene (6 bases). CDR1 and CDR2 (germline): SGDLS, YYNGEE. V lost 0 bases to trimming and J lost 5 bases, with 9 bases between them. The CDR3 loop spans 14 amino acids. CDR3 sequence reads: CASSVGTARNTIYF. CDR3 in DNA: TGTGCCAGCAGCGTAGGGACAGCCAGAAACACCATATATTTT.

This sequence joins TRBV5-6 and TRBJ2-3; TRBD2 aligns across 11 bases. Germline trimming cut 4 bases from V and 1 base from J; bases unmatched to any gene: 2. The CDR3 runs 15 residues. Germline values: CDR1 SGHDT, CDR2 YYEEEE. DNA of the CDR3: TGTGCCAGCAGCCCACTAGCGGGAGGCACAGATACGCAGTATTTT. It is translated as CASSPLAGGTDTQYF.

The chain uses TRBV2 and TRBJ1-2; unclear D gene. The CDR3 is made up of 13 amino acids. V gave up 3 bases and J gave up 3 bases, with 8 bases separating them. Germline V gives CDR1 SNHLY, CDR2 FYNNEI. In DNA, the CDR3 is TGTGCCAGCAGTGACGGAGGAGACTATGGCTACACCTTC. Its protein product is CASSDGGDYGYTF.

V is TRBV2 and J is TRBJ1-5; TRBD1 aligns across 8 bases. The CDR3 runs to 14 residues. V lost 6 bases to trimming and J lost 3 bases; unmatched junction nucleotides: 4. Germline assignment: CDR1 SNHLY and CDR2 FYNNEI. CDR3 in DNA: TGTGCCAGCAGGACAGGGGCGCACAATCAGCCCCAGCATTTT. Translation gives CASRTGAHNQPQHF.

The chain recombines TRBV19 with TRBJ2-3; 7 nucleotides align to TRBD1. The junction had 16 bases not matched to a gene; V was cut back by 10 bases and J by 6 bases. Germline-derived CDR1 and CDR2 are LNHDA and SQIVND (reference sequence). This CDR3 spans 15 amino acids. The CDR3 protein is CATGPSRSRGDTQYF. CDR3 bases: TGTGCCACAGGCCCTTCCCGGTCCAGGGGGGATACGCAGTATTTT.

This chain links TRBV4-1 with TRBJ1-2, with D unclear. The CDR3 totals 13 residues. Germline-derived CDR1 and CDR2 are MGHRA and YSYEKL. Trimming pared 1 base from V and 3 bases from J, leaving 6 bases between. The CDR3 DNA reads as TGCGCCAGCAGCCAAGCACAGCACTATGGCTACACCTTC. Amino acid sequence: CASSQAQHYGYTF.

This sequence joins TRBV30 and TRBJ1-1; TRBD1 aligns across 9 bases. The CDR3 sequence is 15 residues long. Germline assignment: CDR1 GTSNPN and CDR2 SVGIG (reference sequence). Trimming took 6 bases from V and 2 from J; bases not matched to a gene: 10. The CDR3 protein is CACNRGRAVNTEAFF. The CDR3 nucleotides read TGTGCCTGCAACAGGGGGCGGGCAGTTAACACTGAAGCTTTCTTT.

The chain uses TRBV7-6 and TRBJ2-1, with TRBD2 identical over 12 bases. Germline assignment: CDR1 SGHVS and CDR2 FNYEAQ. The CDR3 has 18 amino acids. J lost 7 bases, V lost 1 base, and 11 bases had no gene match. CDR3 nucleotides: TGTGCCAGCAGCTTAGGGTTGAGACTAGCGGGAGCTAAGAATGAGCAGTTCTTC. Amino acid sequence: CASSLGLRLAGAKNEQFF. The full variable domain, its missing parts supplied by reference TRBV7-6 and TRBJ2-1, is GAGVSQSPRYKVTKRGQDVALRCDPISGHVSLYWYRQALGQGPEFLTYFNYEAQQDKSGLPNDRFSAERPEGSISTLTIQRTEQRDSAMYRCASSLGLRLAGAKNEQFFGPGTRLTVL.

The rearrangement joins TRBV12-5 to TRBJ1-3; no clear D gene. Trimming shortened V by 3 bases and J by 4 bases, and 4 bases separated the two germline ends. Germline CDR1 reads LGHNT; CDR2 reads FRNRAP. The CDR3 consists of 12 residues. The CDR3 DNA reads TGTGCTAGTGGTTTCGGGGGAAACACCATATATTTT. Its translation is CASGFGGNTIYF.

The V call is TRBV7-9, the J call TRBJ2-7; a weak D match, TRBD2 (6 bases). V was trimmed by 5 bases and J by 0 bases, leaving 17 bases between them. Germline-derived CDR1 and CDR2 are SEHNR and FQNEAQ (reference sequence). There are 16 residues in the CDR3. Written as DNA, the CDR3 is TGTGCCAGCAGCCGTAACCCGGGGGACGGCTCCTACGAGCAGTACTTC. Its translation is CASSRNPGDGSYEQYF. Using reference TRBV7-9 and TRBJ2-7 for the parts outside the CDR3, the full variable domain is DTGVSQNPRHKITKRGQNVTFRCDPISEHNRLYWYRQTLGQGPEFLTYFQNEAQLEKSRLLSDRFSAERPKGSFSTLEIQRTEQGDSAMYLCASSRNPGDGSYEQYFGPGTRLTVT.

The chain couples TRBV11-1 to TRBJ2-5; 7 nucleotides match TRBD1. The CDR3 has 14 residues. The V gene's germline CDR1 is SGHAT and CDR2 FQDESV (reference sequence). V dropped 6 bases and J dropped 4; count of bases not matched to a gene: 8. The CDR3 is CASSSWTGSETQYF. CDR3 bases: TGTGCCAGCAGTTCGTGGACAGGTTCAGAGACCCAGTACTTC.

The rearrangement joins TRBV5-1 to TRBJ1-5; D perhaps matches TRBD1 (5 bases). Germline CDR1 reads SGHRS; CDR2 reads YFSETQ. The CDR3 is 15 amino acids. Deletions cut 0 bases from V and 1 base from J, with 8 bases between. The CDR3: CASSLEGVSNQPQHF. CDR3 coding DNA: TGCGCCAGCAGCTTGGAAGGGGTAAGCAATCAGCCCCAGCATTTT.